These 5 T cell receptor beta chains share one sample of origin, sequenced in a study of CD8+ T cells in alopecia areata. Extraction of RNA preceded its reverse transcription into cDNA, which served as the sequencing template. Repertoires were generated with immunoSEQ multiplex PCR, while TCRdb's copy carries only in-frame clones and drops some. The sample includes 150,000 to 200,000 clones, 50% to 60% of them seen just once. Here the sequenced sample was CD4+ T cells sorted from blood, taken at week 0. These receptors were obtained from a human donor with alopecia areata.

The genes are TRBV7-8 and TRBJ1-6; D remains unclear. There are 14 residues in the CDR3. Trimming stripped 5 bases from V and 7 bases from J, with 12 bases between. Germline V gene lookup returns CDR1 SGHVS and CDR2 FQNEAQ. CDR3 nucleotide sequence: TGTGCCAGCAGCGACGGACCTTCCAATTCACCCCTCCACTTT. This encodes CASSDGPSNSPLHF. Full variable domain (remainder filled in from reference TRBV7-8 and TRBJ1-6): GAGVSQSPRYKVAKRGQDVALRCDPISGHVSLFWYQQALGQGPEFLTYFQNEAQLDKSGLPSDRFFAERPEGSVSTLKIQRTQQEDSAVYLCASSDGPSNSPLHFGNGTRLTVT.

The chain joins TRBV5-1 to TRBJ2-7; possibly TRBD1 for D (6 bases). The CDR3 is made up of 17 amino acids. Trimming cost V 0 bases and J 0 bases, with 16 bases left between them. From germline, CDR1 is SGHRS and CDR2 YFSETQ. The DNA of the CDR3 is TGCGCCAGCAGCTTGGGCATTATGGGGGCTTCCTCCTACGAGCAGTACTTC. This translates into CASSLGIMGASSYEQYF.

This chain links TRBV23-1 with TRBJ1-1, with unresolved D. TRBV23-1 is given ORF status, its function remaining uncertain. V shed 4 bases and J shed 1 base, with 7 bases lying between them. The CDR3 is 13 amino acids. The CDR3 DNA reads TGCGCCAGCAGTCTGGCCGAGAACACTGAAGCTTTCTTT. It codes for CASSLAENTEAFF.

The table lists this clone with a few counts. The chain couples TRBV6-5 to TRBJ2-5, with D possibly matching TRBD2 (6 bases). The CDR3 is 14 amino acids. Germline CDR1 and CDR2: MNHEY and SVGAGI. Trimming pared 6 bases from V and 1 base from J, leaving 12 bases between. CDR3 protein: CASRSSGIQETQYF. CDR3 DNA sequence: TGTGCCAGCAGGAGTAGCGGAATCCAAGAGACCCAGTACTTC.

CDR3 DNA: TGCGCCAGCAGCCTCCAGGACAGGGACCAAGAGACCCAGTACTTC. The encoded protein is CASSLQDRDQETQYF. The chain has TRBV5-1 and TRBJ2-5; 8 nucleotides agree with TRBD1. V lost 4 bases, J lost 0 bases, and 5 bases stayed unmatched. The CDR3 length is 15 residues. Germline V gives CDR1 SGHRS, CDR2 YFSETQ.